These T cell receptor beta chains were read from a single sample in a study of T cell responses to AZD1222 COVID-19 vaccine. Produced via immunoSEQ multiplex PCR; TCRdb's table is partial and in-frame only. The table lists approximately 94,000 clones, about 87% of them singletons. The sequences come from peripheral blood, collected on day 0 of AZD1222 vaccination. Source of these receptors: an adult in good health. Both conserved end residues are part of each CDR3. A D gene is named only where the DNA matches it firmly. Part of the rows lack a size; the others show once, few, many or a class for expanded clones.

d_call clone_size j_call v_call cdr3_nt cdr3_aa
NA NA TRBJ1-2 TRBV6-5 TGTGCCAGCAGTTCCCGGTCAATATATGGCTACACCTTC CASSSRSIYGYTF
NA NA TRBJ2-2 TRBV7-9 TGTGCCAGCAGCCCGAGTTGGGAGACCGGGGAGCTGTTTTTT CASSPSWETGELFF
TRBD2 few TRBJ2-2 TRBV6-1 TGTGCCAGCAGTGAAGGGACTAGCGCCGGGGAGCTGTTTTTT CASSEGTSAGELFF
NA NA TRBJ2-7 TRBV28 TGTGCCAGCAGTTTAGCAACAGGTCCCCGCTCCTACGAGCAGTACTTC CASSLATGPRSYEQYF
NA NA TRBJ2-5 TRBV3-1/TRBV3-2 TGTGCCAGCAGCCAAGGGAGAGAGACCCAGTACTTC CASSQGRETQYF
NA NA TRBJ2-1 TRBV5-1 TGCGCCAGCAGCTTGATGCGGAAAACCTACAATGAGCAGTTCTTC CASSLMRKTYNEQFF
NA NA TRBJ2-1 TRBV5-1 TGCGCCAGCAGCTTGGGGGCGGGAAGCTACAATGAGCAGTTCTTC CASSLGAGSYNEQFF
TRBD1 NA TRBJ1-5 TRBV4-1 TGCGCCAGCAGCCAAGGGACAGGGGCGAATCAGCCCCAGCATTTT CASSQGTGANQPQHF
TRBD1 NA TRBJ1-2 TRBV3-1/TRBV3-2 TGTGCCAGCAGCCAAGATCCGCGGACAGGGGGCGTGGGCTATGGCTACACCTTC CASSQDPRTGGVGYGYTF
NA few TRBJ2-3 TRBV20-1 TGCAGTGCTAGTGCAGGCTTGGGCACAGATACGCAGTATTTT CSASAGLGTDTQYF
NA once TRBJ2-1 TRBV6-1 TGTGCCAGCACGTGGTCTCAGGAGGGTGAGCAGTTCTTC CASTWSQEGEQFF
NA NA TRBJ1-1 TRBV6-5 TGTGCCAGCAAGAACACTGAAGCTTTCTTT CASKNTEAFF
NA NA TRBJ1-4 TRBV19 TGTGCCAGTAGTATTTCCCCCCGAACGCTACCTGAAAAACTGTTTTTT CASSISPRTLPEKLFF
NA NA TRBJ1-3 TRBV14 TGTGCCAGCAGCCAATGGGGATCGGGAAACACCATATATTTT CASSQWGSGNTIYF
NA once TRBJ2-2 TRBV9 TGTGCCAGCAGCGGGGATCCCCAGGACCCCGGGGAGCTGTTTTTT CASSGDPQDPGELFF
NA NA TRBJ2-1 TRBV7-9 TGTGCCAGCAGCTTAGGTGACAGAGGCGCCTACAATGAGCAGTTCTTC CASSLGDRGAYNEQFF
NA NA TRBJ2-3 TRBV9 TGTGCCAGCAGCGTAGAAGATACGCAGTATTTT CASSVEDTQYF
NA NA TRBJ2-1 TRBV2 TGTGCCAGCAGCCGGGGACTCAGCCCCAATGAGCAGTTCTTC CASSRGLSPNEQFF
NA NA TRBJ2-7 TRBV27 TGTGCCAGCAGTAACTTGGACAGTCTCTACGAGCAGTACTTC CASSNLDSLYEQYF
NA NA TRBJ1-5 TRBV12-3/TRBV12-4 TGTGCCAGCAGTTTTGGCGGGGTTCAGCCCCAGCATTTT CASSFGGVQPQHF
NA NA TRBJ1-2 TRBV4-3 TGCGCCAGCAGCCAAGATAGTACAGTTCCTCTAGGCTACACCTTC CASSQDSTVPLGYTF
NA NA TRBJ1-2 TRBV11-2 TGTGCCAGCACGGAGACTAACTATGGCTACACCTTC CASTETNYGYTF
NA NA TRBJ2-3 TRBV3-1/TRBV3-2 TGTGCCAGCAGCCAAGTTTTAGGCCGATCCTACGCTGGTACGCAGTATTTT CASSQVLGRSYAGTQYF
NA NA TRBJ2-3 TRBV6-4 TGTGCCAGCAGTGACTCAGGAAGAAACACAGATACGCAGTATTTT CASSDSGRNTDTQYF
NA NA TRBJ1-2 TRBV3-1/TRBV3-2 TGTGCCAGCAGCCTCCTGGCCGGAGCTAACTATGGCTACACCTTC CASSLLAGANYGYTF
TRBD1 once TRBJ1-5 TRBV6-5 TGTGCCAGCAGTTCCCGGGGACAGACTCAGCCCCAGCATTTT CASSSRGQTQPQHF
NA NA TRBJ1-4 TRBV9 TGTGCCAGCAGCGTAGCAGACAGGCCCGGCGGAAAACTGTTTTTT CASSVADRPGGKLFF
TRBD2 NA TRBJ2-7 TRBV6-6 TGTGCCAGTAACGCCGGGACTAACTACGAGCAGTACTTC CASNAGTNYEQYF
NA NA TRBJ1-2 TRBV12-3/TRBV12-4 TGTGCCAGCAGTTTGGGGGGGCTTCGCTACACCTTC CASSLGGLRYTF
TRBD2 NA TRBJ2-2 TRBV5-1 TGCGCCAGCAGCCCGGGGACTAGCGGGAGCACCGGGGAGCTGTTTTTT CASSPGTSGSTGELFF
NA NA TRBJ1-1 TRBV9 TGTGCCAGCAGCGCACGGGAGGGAATGAACACTGAAGCTTTCTTT CASSAREGMNTEAFF
TRBD2 NA TRBJ2-7 TRBV5-1 TGCGCCAGCACCGGGGGACTAGCGGGGGACAACTACGAGCAGTACTTC CASTGGLAGDNYEQYF
NA NA TRBJ1-6 TRBV5-1 TGCGCCAGCAGCTTGGACAGTAATTCACCCCTCCACTTT CASSLDSNSPLHF
TRBD1 NA TRBJ1-2 TRBV11-1 TGTGCCAGCAGCCCTTTGGGACAGGGGTATGGCTACACCTTC CASSPLGQGYGYTF
TRBD1 few TRBJ1-1 TRBV27 TGTGCCAGCAGTTTGCAGGACAGGGAATCCACTGAAGCTTTCTTT CASSLQDRESTEAFF
NA once TRBJ2-3 TRBV6-1 TGTGCCAGCAGTGTATCCGGAGGGTCCGCCCTTGTGGTGCAGTATTTT CASSVSGGSALVVQYF
NA NA TRBJ1-6 TRBV27 TGTGCCAGCGCTACAGACTCCTATAATTCACCCCTCCACTTT CASATDSYNSPLHF
TRBD2 NA TRBJ2-3 TRBV5-1 TGCGCCAGCAGTACAGCGGGGGGTCCTAGCACAGATACGCAGTATTTT CASSTAGGPSTDTQYF
NA NA TRBJ2-5 TRBV12-5 TGTGCTGACTTCGTGCCCCCCCTGCGCCGGGGAGAAGAGACCCAGTACTTC CADFVPPLRRGEETQYF
NA few TRBJ2-1 TRBV3-1/TRBV3-2 TGTGCCAGCAGCCACTACCCCAGTAAAATGGGCAATGAGCAGTTCTTC CASSHYPSKMGNEQFF
NA NA TRBJ1-6 TRBV20-1 TGCAGTGCTAGTTGGCCGAGCTCCTATAATTCACCCCTCCACTTT CSASWPSSYNSPLHF
NA NA TRBJ2-1 TRBV6-1 TGTGCCAGCAGTGAAGACCCTCGAAGGAGGCAGTTCTTC CASSEDPRRRQFF
NA NA TRBJ1-2 TRBV10-3 TGTGCCATCAGCACCCCGGGCCAGACCTATGGCTACACCTTC CAISTPGQTYGYTF
TRBD1 once TRBJ1-1 TRBV18 TGTGCCAGCTCACCGGTTACAGGGGTGGACACTGAAGCTTTCTTT CASSPVTGVDTEAFF
NA once TRBJ2-7 TRBV11-3 TGTGCCAGCAGCTTAGATGTTCCGATAGACGGAAGGGAGCAGTACTTC CASSLDVPIDGREQYF
NA NA TRBJ1-1 TRBV10-2 TGCGCCAGCAGTGACGAACAGGGAGCTGAAGCTTTCTTT CASSDEQGAEAFF
NA NA TRBJ2-7 TRBV7-2 TGTGCCAGCAGCTTAGGAGTGACAGCTAAATACGAGCAGTACTTC CASSLGVTAKYEQYF
NA NA TRBJ2-3 TRBV7-9 TGTGCCAGCAGCCCGGACAGTGGCACAGATACGCAGTATTTT CASSPDSGTDTQYF
TRBD2 NA TRBJ2-1 TRBV11-3 TGTGCCAGCAGCTTAGCCGCGGGAGCGGTATCCTACAATGAGCAGTTCTTC CASSLAAGAVSYNEQFF
NA NA TRBJ1-1 TRBV6-5 TGTGCCAGCACGGGTTCAACCCGCACTGAAGCTTTCTTT CASTGSTRTEAFF
NA NA TRBJ1-2 TRBV7-9 TGTGCCAGCAGCCCAGCCGACTATGGCTACACCTTC CASSPADYGYTF
TRBD1 NA TRBJ1-1 TRBV30 TGTGCCTGGAAGAGACAGGGCTCTGAAGCTTTCTTT CAWKRQGSEAFF
TRBD2 NA TRBJ2-7 TRBV11-2 TGTGCCAGCAGCGTTCTGACTAGCGGGGATACCTCCTACGAGCAGTACTTC CASSVLTSGDTSYEQYF
NA NA TRBJ1-1 TRBV18 TGTGCCAGCTCACCGGGGCAGGGGAACACTGAAGCTTTCTTT CASSPGQGNTEAFF